One sample yielded the 20 T cell receptor beta chains listed below, sequenced in a study of blood T cells in healthy people across ages. A sample-barcoded 5' primer and a J-beta primer mix were used in a second PCR of roughly 7 to 11 cycles. Via MiXCR, TCRdb re-called the 5' RACE reads, giving one row per CDR3 protein. The profile covers hundreds of thousands of distinct CDR3 sequences, with about 24% appearing a single time and around 10% taken by the ten largest. These records were also assigned to another study, of T cells of mothers and their children.

The source material was blood. These receptors were collected from a boy under 18 in good health.

About this clonotype: This could be a read error, since a much larger clone is one nucleotide away. The chain has TRBV4-2 and TRBJ1-1, with D perhaps TRBD1 (5 bases). Trimming shortened V by 0 bases and J by 4 bases, and 6 bases separated the two germline ends. The CDR3 loop spans 13 amino acids. Germline CDR1 and CDR2: LGHNA and YNFKEQ. Here the CDR3 DNA reads TGTGCCAGCAGCCAAGATGGGGGCACTGAAGCTTTCTTT. It yields the protein CASSQDGGTEAFF.

V and J are TRBV29-1 and TRBJ2-3, with D uncertain. CDR1 is SQVTM, CDR2 ANQGSEA, per germline. V lost 5 bases to trimming and J lost 5 bases, with 17 bases between them. The CDR3 loop spans 14 amino acids. This chain's CDR3 is CSVLGGPWGDTQYF. Written as DNA, the CDR3 is TGCAGCGTTCTGGGTGGTCCTTGGGGAGATACGCAGTATTTT.

This clonotype was found a few times. This chain joins TRBV27 and TRBJ2-2; 7 positions match TRBD2. The CDR3 length is 15 residues. The germline V gene encodes CDR1 MNHEY and CDR2 SMNVEV (reference sequence). V was pared by 5 bases and J by 5 bases, with 8 bases of the junction left unmatched. The CDR3 protein is CASSPRASGTGELFF. The CDR3 nucleotides are TGTGCCAGCAGTCCTAGGGCTAGCGGAACCGGGGAGCTGTTTTTT.

The rearrangement uses TRBV15 and TRBJ2-3; no clear D gene. V gave up 6 bases and J gave up 2 bases, with 15 bases separating them. The germline V gene encodes CDR1 LNHNV and CDR2 YYDKDF (reference sequence). CDR3 length: 15 amino acids. Here the CDR3 DNA reads TGTGCCACCAGAGCCCAGCGACTCAACACAGATACGCAGTATTTT. Translation gives CATRAQRLNTDTQYF.

This clonotype was picked up a small number of times. V is TRBV27 and J is TRBJ2-5, with D uncertain. The DNA matches TRBJ2-7 better at its end, which makes the J call doubtful. This CDR3 region has 13 residues. CDR1 is MNHEY and CDR2 is SMNVEV in the germline V gene (reference sequence). As DNA, the CDR3 is TGTGCCAGCAGTCCGTTTTCCCCCTACGAGCAGTACTTC. The encoded protein is CASSPFSPYEQYF.

This clonotype was detected only a few times. The gene calls are TRBV2 and TRBJ2-5; 8 bases align to TRBD2. The germline V gene has CDR1 SNHLY and CDR2 FYNNEI. CDR3 length equals 17 residues. Trimming at V came to 3 bases and at J to 1 base, leaving 10 bases not matched to a gene. For the CDR3, the DNA is TGTGCCAGCAGTGATAGTGGATTAGCGGGACGCCAAGAGACCCAGTACTTC. It encodes CASSDSGLAGRQETQYF.

J is TRBJ2-7 and V is TRBV7-9, with 8 nucleotides matching TRBD1. Germline CDR1 SEHNR, CDR2 FQNEAQ (reference sequence). V gave up 5 bases and J gave up 2 bases; unmatched junction bases: 8. This CDR3 has 15 amino acids. The CDR3 DNA reads as TGTGCCAGCAGCCGCCGGACAGGGCCTCCCTACGAGCAGTACTTC. This codes for CASSRRTGPPYEQYF.

This clonotype was detected a few times. The chain recombines TRBV9 with TRBJ2-3; D perhaps matches TRBD1 (6 bases). This CDR3 contains 14 residues. The V end was cut by 3 bases, the J end by 2 bases, with 10 bases between. Germline V gives CDR1 SGDLS, CDR2 YYNGEE. The CDR3 sequence is CASSADRDTDTQYF. CDR3 DNA: TGTGCCAGCAGCGCGGACAGAGACACAGATACGCAGTATTTT.

This clonotype has just a few counts. J is TRBJ2-2 and V is TRBV7-3, with D perhaps TRBD1 or TRBD2 (5 bases each). The CDR3 extends over 15 amino acids. V was cut by 5 bases and J by 4 bases, with 14 bases left in between. Germline V CDR1 and CDR2: SGHTA, FQGTGA. The CDR3 is CASSLSRGGTGELFF. The CDR3 region has the DNA TGTGCCAGCAGCCTAAGTCGGGGCGGCACCGGGGAGCTGTTTTTT.

A few counts support this clonotype. CDR3 DNA sequence: TGTGCCAGCAGCTCATGGGACAGGGGGTGGGAGACCCAGTACTTC. It encodes CASSSWDRGWETQYF. The chain links TRBV27 to TRBJ2-5, with 11 bases that match TRBD1. V lost 6 bases and J lost 5; bases outside the gene matches: 8. The CDR3 contains 15 residues. Germline values: CDR1 MNHEY, CDR2 SMNVEV (reference sequence).

This clonotype turned up a few times. This sequence joins TRBV20-1 and TRBJ1-5, with D tentatively TRBD1 (5 bases). The CDR3 length is 15 residues. Germline V CDR1 and CDR2: DFQATT, SNEGSKA (reference sequence). V gave up 5 bases and J gave up 4 bases, with 18 bases separating them. The CDR3 DNA reads as TGCAGTGCTGTAGTGAGACAGTTCCTTAATCAGCCCCAGCATTTT. It encodes CSAVVRQFLNQPQHF.

This clonotype turned up a few times. The chain recombines TRBV12-3 or TRBV12-4 with TRBJ1-1, with 10 bases that match TRBD1. After removal of 7 bases from V and 2 bases from J, the junction contained 10 bases not matched to a gene. This CDR3 is built from 16 residues. The CDR3 DNA reads as TGTGCCAGCACTCGCAGGGACAGGGGATACAACACTGAAGCTTTCTTT. It encodes CASTRRDRGYNTEAFF.

The genes are TRBV9 and TRBJ2-1, with 7 bases that match TRBD2. V dropped 0 bases and J dropped 4; count of bases not matched to a gene: 4. This CDR3 region has 15 residues. The V gene's germline CDR1 is SGDLS and CDR2 YYNGEE. The CDR3 sequence: CASSVETSFYNEQFF. DNA of the CDR3: TGTGCCAGCAGCGTAGAGACTAGCTTTTACAATGAGCAGTTCTTC.

This clonotype was observed a handful of times. The chain is built from TRBV29-1 and TRBJ1-1; tentative D call: TRBD1 (6 bases). V was shortened by 7 bases and J by 0 bases, with 12 bases between the two germline ends. This CDR3 is built from 13 residues. Germline loops: CDR1 SQVTM, CDR2 ANQGSEA. The DNA of the CDR3 is TGCAGCGCCAGGACAGATATGAACACTGAAGCTTTCTTT. Protein product: CSARTDMNTEAFF.

The chain has TRBV10-3 and TRBJ2-1; D remains unclear. V lost 4 bases, J lost 0 bases, and 16 bases lay in between. Germline-derived CDR1 and CDR2 are ENHRY and SYGVKD. This CDR3 comprises 17 residues. Written as DNA, the CDR3 is TGTGCCATCAGTGCGAGCTCGCGGCCCGACTCCTACAATGAGCAGTTCTTC. Translating gives CAISASSRPDSYNEQFF.

The genes are TRBV4-1 and TRBJ1-4; tentative D call: TRBD1 (6 bases). V was shortened by 0 bases and J by 8 bases, with 19 bases between the two germline ends. Germline V lookup: CDR1 MGHRA, CDR2 YSYEKL. The CDR3 loop spans 17 amino acids. This chain's CDR3 is CASSQDRGQMTAEKLFF. The DNA for the CDR3 is TGCGCCAGCAGCCAAGATCGCGGACAGATGACGGCGGAAAAACTGTTTTTT.

This sequence joins TRBV6-1 and TRBJ2-7; a possible D gene is TRBD1 (5 bases). Germline V gene data show CDR1 as MNHNS and CDR2 as SASEGT. V lost 4 bases and J 7 bases, leaving 20 bases between the germline ends. The CDR3 loop spans 15 amino acids. In nucleotides, the CDR3 is TGTGCCAGCAGTGTGGTTCAGGGCCCCCTTTGGGAGCAGTACTTC. Its protein product is CASSVVQGPLWEQYF.

A few counts support this clonotype. V usage is TRBV28 and J usage is TRBJ1-2; the match to TRBD1 covers 7 bases. This CDR3 has 13 amino acids. J lost 7 bases, V lost 7 bases, and 9 bases had no gene match. The V gene's germline CDR1 is MDHEN and CDR2 SYDVKM. CDR3: CASNSPAGGGYTF. DNA of the CDR3: TGTGCCAGCAATTCCCCGGCAGGGGGTGGCTACACCTTC.

The chain has TRBV4-3 and TRBJ2-7; 8 bases align to TRBD2. CDR3 length: 16 residues. Germline V gene sequence: CDR1 LGHNA, CDR2 YSLEER. The trim removed 0 bases at V and 3 bases at J, leaving 7 bases unmatched. Written as DNA, the CDR3 is TGCGCCAGCAGCCAAGAGTCGGGCGGGGGGTACTACGAGCAGTACTTC. Protein: CASSQESGGGYYEQYF.

The table lists this clonotype with a few counts. The chain carries TRBV7-6 and TRBJ2-7; no definite D call. Trimming removed 4 bases from V and 2 bases from J, with 12 bases in between. Germline V lookup: CDR1 SGHVS, CDR2 FNYEAQ. The CDR3 length is 14 residues. The CDR3 nucleotides are TGTGCCAGCAGCTCTCGAAGTTTCCCCTACGAGCAGTACTTC. This codes for CASSSRSFPYEQYF.